The text below deals with one TCR beta chain. Original data processing: By means of reference gene primer amplification, nucleated cell counts were estimated. The method was immunoSEQ multiplex PCR; TCRdb's version includes in-frame clones alone and lacks a portion of them. That table is the source of V, J and clone size, and D and trimming were worked out from the DNA. The table lists some 290,000 clones, 90% of them singletons. V shed 1 base and J shed 7 bases, with 11 bases lying between them. This CDR3 has 13 amino acids. CDR1 and CDR2 (germline): GTSNPN, SVGIG (reference sequence). This sample was included in a study of blood T cell repertoires in COVID-19. Study details: Sources were T cells, B-cell-depleted T cells, or PBMCs; the material itself was cDNA or gDNA.

Seattle enrolled patients during active infection and tracked them longitudinally. Sequencing was performed on peripheral blood. This receptor was identified in a woman aged 40 to 50 with COVID-19, enrolled during active disease. This chain connects TRBV30 to TRBJ1-5; D is possibly TRBD1 (5 bases). The chain's CDR3 is CAWSASGKQPQHF. DNA for the CDR3: TGTGCCTGGAGTGCCTCAGGGAAGCAGCCCCAGCATTTT.